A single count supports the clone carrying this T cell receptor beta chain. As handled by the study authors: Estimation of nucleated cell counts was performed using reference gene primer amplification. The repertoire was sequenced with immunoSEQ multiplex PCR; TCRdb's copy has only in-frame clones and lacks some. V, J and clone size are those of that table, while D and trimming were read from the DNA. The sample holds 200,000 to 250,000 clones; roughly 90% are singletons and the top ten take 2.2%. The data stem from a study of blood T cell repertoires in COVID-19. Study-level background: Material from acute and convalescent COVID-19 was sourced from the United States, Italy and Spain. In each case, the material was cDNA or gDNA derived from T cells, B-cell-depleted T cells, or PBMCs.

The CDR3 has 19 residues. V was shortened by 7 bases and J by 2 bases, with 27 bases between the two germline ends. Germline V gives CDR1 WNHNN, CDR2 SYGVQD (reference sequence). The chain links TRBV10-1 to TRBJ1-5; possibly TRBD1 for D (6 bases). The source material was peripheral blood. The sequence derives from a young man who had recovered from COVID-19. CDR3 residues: CASTDPWGGARNGNQPQHF. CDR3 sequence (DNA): TGCGCCAGCACCGATCCCTGGGGGGGGGCGAGGAACGGCAATCAGCCCCAGCATTTT.